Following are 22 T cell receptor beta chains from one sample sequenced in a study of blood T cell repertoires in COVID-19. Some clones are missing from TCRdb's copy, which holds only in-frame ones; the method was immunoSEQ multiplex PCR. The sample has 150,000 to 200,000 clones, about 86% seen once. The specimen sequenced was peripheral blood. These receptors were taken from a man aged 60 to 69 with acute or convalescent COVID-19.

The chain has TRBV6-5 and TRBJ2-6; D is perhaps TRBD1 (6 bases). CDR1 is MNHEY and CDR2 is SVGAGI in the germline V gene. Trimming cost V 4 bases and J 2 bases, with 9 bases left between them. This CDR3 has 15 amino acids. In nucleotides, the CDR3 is TGTGCCAGCAGTTGGTCAGGGGCTGGGGCCAACGTCCTGACTTTC. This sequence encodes CASSWSGAGANVLTF.

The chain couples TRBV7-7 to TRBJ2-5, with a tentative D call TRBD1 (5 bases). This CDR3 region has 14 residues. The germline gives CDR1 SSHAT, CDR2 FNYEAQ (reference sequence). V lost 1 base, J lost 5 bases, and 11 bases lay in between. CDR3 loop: CASSLGGGGETQYF. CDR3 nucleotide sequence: TGTGCCAGCAGCTTAGGGGGCGGTGGGGAGACCCAGTACTTC.

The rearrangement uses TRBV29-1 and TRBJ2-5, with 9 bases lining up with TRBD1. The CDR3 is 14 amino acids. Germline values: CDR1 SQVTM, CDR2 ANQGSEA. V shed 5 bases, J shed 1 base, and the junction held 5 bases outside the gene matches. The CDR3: CSVLRDRVQETQYF. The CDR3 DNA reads TGCAGCGTTCTCCGGGACAGGGTCCAAGAGACCCAGTACTTC.

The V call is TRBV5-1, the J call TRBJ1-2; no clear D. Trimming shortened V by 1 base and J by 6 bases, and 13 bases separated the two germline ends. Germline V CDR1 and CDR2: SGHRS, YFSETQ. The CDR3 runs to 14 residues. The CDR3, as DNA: TGCGCCAGCAGCTTGCTTGAGGGCTTGGATGGCTACACCTTC. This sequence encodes CASSLLEGLDGYTF.

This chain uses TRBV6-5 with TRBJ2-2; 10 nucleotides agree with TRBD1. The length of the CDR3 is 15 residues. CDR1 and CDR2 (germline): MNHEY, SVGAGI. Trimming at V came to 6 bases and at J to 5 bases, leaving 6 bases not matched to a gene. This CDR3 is CASRSPGQGTGELFF. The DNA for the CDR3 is TGTGCCAGCAGGTCACCGGGACAGGGGACCGGGGAGCTGTTTTTT.

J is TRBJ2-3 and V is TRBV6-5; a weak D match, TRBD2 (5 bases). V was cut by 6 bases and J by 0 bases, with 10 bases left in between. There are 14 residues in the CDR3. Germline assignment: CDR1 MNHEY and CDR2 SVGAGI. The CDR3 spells CASRRDSSTDTQYF. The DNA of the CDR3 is TGTGCCAGCAGACGGGATTCTAGCACAGATACGCAGTATTTT.

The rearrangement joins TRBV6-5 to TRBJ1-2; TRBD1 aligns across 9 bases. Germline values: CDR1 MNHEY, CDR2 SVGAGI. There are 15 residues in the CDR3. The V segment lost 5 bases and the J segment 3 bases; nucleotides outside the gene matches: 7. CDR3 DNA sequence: TGTGCCAGCAGTACTCGGACAGGGGCCGACTATGGCTACACCTTC. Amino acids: CASSTRTGADYGYTF.

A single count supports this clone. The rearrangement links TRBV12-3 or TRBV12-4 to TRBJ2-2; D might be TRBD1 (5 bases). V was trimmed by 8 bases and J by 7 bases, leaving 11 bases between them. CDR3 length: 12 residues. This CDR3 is CASGRAVGELFF. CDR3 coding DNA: TGTGCCAGCGGCAGGGCCGTCGGGGAGCTGTTTTTT.

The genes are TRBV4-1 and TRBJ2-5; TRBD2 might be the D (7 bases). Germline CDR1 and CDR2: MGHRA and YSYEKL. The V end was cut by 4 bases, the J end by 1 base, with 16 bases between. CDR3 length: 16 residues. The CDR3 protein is CASSPGTGRAQETQYF. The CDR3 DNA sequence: TGCGCCAGCAGCCCGGGAACAGGGAGGGCCCAAGAGACCCAGTACTTC.

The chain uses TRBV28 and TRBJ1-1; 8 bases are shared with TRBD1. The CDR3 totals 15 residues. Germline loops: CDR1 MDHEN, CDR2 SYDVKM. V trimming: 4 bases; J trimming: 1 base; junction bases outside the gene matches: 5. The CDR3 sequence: CASSSIQGENTEAFF. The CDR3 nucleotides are TGTGCCAGCAGTTCTATACAGGGGGAGAACACTGAAGCTTTCTTT.

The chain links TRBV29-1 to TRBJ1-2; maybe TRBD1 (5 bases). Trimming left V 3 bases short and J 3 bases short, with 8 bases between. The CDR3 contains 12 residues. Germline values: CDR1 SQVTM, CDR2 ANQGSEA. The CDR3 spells CSVDRQYYGYTF. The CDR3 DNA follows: TGCAGCGTTGATCGACAGTACTATGGCTACACCTTC.

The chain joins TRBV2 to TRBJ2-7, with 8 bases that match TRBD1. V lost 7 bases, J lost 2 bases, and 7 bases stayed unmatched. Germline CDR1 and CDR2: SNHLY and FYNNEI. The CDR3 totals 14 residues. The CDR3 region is CASTRRGPPYEQYF. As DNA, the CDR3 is TGTGCCAGCACCCGCAGGGGGCCCCCCTACGAGCAGTACTTC.

The CDR3 DNA is TGTGCCATCAGGTCCGCTAGCGACGCGGGCGGGGAGCTGTTTTTT. Its translation: CAIRSASDAGGELFF. The chain uses TRBV10-3 and TRBJ2-2; maybe TRBD2 (6 bases). With 6 bases removed from V and 7 bases from J, the gap between germline ends came to 18 bases. Germline CDR1 is ENHRY and CDR2 is SYGVKD. The CDR3 runs to 15 residues.

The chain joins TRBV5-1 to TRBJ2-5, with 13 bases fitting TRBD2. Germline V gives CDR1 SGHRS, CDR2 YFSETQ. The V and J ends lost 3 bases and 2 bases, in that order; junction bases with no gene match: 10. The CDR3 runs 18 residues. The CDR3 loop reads CASSWIGLAGVRQETQYF. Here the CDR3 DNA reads TGCGCCAGCAGCTGGATCGGACTAGCGGGAGTTAGGCAAGAGACCCAGTACTTC.

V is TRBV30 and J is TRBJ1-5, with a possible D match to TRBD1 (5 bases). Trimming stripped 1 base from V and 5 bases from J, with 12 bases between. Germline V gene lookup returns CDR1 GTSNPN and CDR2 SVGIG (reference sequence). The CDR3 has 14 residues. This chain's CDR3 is CAWSGGGAHQPQHF. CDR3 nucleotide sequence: TGTGCCTGGAGTGGGGGAGGGGCACATCAGCCCCAGCATTTT.

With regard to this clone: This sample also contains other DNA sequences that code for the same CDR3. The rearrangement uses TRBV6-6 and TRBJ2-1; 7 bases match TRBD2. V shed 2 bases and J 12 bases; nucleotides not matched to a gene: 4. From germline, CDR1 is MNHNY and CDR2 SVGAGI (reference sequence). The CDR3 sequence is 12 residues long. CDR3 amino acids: CASSYSPGGQFF. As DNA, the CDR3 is TGTGCCAGCAGTTACAGTCCGGGAGGGCAGTTCTTC.

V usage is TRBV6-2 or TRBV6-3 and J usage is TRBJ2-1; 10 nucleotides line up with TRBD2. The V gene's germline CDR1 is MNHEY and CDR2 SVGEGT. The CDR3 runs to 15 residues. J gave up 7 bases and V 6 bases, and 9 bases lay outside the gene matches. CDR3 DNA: TGTGCCAGCAGCCAAGCGGGAGGGCCTTGGAATGAGCAGTTCTTC. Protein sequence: CASSQAGGPWNEQFF.

CDR3 DNA: TGCGCCAGCAGCCTAGGACAGGACTACGAGCAGTACTTC. This encodes CASSLGQDYEQYF. This chain uses TRBV5-1 with TRBJ2-7; TRBD1 matches 7 bases. The J segment lost 3 bases and the V segment lost 4 bases, leaving 4 bases of the junction unmatched. This CDR3 is built from 13 residues. Germline lookup yields CDR1 SGHRS and CDR2 YFSETQ.

The CDR3 DNA is TGTGCCAGCAGCTTAGGGGGGGGGAACGAGCAGTACTTC. This translates into CASSLGGGNEQYF. The chain carries TRBV11-2 and TRBJ2-7; 7 bases are a match to TRBD2. Germline trimming cut 1 base from V and 5 bases from J; bases unmatched to any gene: 2. The CDR3 runs 13 residues. Germline-derived CDR1 and CDR2 are SGHAT and FQNNGV.

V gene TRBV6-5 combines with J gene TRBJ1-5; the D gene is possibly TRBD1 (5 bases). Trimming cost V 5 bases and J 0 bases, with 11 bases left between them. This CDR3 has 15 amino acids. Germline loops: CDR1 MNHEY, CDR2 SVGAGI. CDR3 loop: CASSLRQYSNQPQHF. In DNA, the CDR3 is TGTGCCAGCAGTCTACGACAGTATAGCAATCAGCCCCAGCATTTT.

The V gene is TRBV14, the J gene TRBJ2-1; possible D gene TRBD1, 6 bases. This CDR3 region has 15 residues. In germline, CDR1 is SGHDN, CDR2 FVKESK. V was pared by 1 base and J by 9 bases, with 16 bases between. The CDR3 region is CASSQGYRAQIEQFF. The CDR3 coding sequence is TGTGCCAGCAGCCAAGGCTACAGGGCTCAGATTGAGCAGTTCTTC. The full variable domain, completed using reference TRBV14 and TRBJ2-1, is EAGVTQFPSHSVIEKGQTVTLRCDPISGHDNLYWYRRVMGKEIKFLLHFVKESKQDESGMPNNRFLAERTGGTYSTLKVQPAELEDSGVYFCASSQGYRAQIEQFFGPGTRLTVL.

The DNA of the CDR3 is TGTGCCAGTGGGGGGCAGGGGGCCGGCACAGATACGCAGTATTTT. As protein: CASGGQGAGTDTQYF. V and J are TRBV2 and TRBJ2-3; 8 bases fit TRBD1. With V trimmed by 9 bases and J by 1 base, 9 bases remained unmatched. The CDR3 consists of 15 residues. Germline-derived CDR1 and CDR2 are SNHLY and FYNNEI.